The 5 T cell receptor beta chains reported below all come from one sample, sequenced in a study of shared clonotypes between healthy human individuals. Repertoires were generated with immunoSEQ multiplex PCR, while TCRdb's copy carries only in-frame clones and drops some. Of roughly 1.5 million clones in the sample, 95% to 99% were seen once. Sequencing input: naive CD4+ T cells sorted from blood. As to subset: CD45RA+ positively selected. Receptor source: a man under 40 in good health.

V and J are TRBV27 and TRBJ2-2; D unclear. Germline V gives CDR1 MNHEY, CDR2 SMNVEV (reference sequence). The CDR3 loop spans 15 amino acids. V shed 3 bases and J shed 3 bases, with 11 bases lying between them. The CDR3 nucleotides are TGTGCCAGCAGTTTGTTTCGGGTTGACACCGGGGAGCTGTTTTTT. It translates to CASSLFRVDTGELFF.

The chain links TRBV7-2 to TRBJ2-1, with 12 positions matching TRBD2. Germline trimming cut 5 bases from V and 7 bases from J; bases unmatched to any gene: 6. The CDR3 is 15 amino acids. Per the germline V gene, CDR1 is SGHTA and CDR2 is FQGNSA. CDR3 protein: CASSPTSGRLNEQFF. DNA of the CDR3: TGTGCCAGCAGCCCGACTAGCGGGAGACTAAATGAGCAGTTCTTC.

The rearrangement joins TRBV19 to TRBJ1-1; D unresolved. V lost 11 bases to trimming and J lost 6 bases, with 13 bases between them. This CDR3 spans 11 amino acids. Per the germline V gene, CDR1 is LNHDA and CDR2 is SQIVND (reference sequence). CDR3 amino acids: CAGRAGAEAFF. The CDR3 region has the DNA TGTGCCGGAAGGGCGGGAGCTGAAGCTTTCTTT.

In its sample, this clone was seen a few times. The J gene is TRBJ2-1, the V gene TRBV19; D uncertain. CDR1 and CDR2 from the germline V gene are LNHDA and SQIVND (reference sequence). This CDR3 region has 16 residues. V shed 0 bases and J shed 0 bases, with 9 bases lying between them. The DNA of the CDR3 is TGTGCCAGTAGTATAGATCCGGGCAGCTCCTACAATGAGCAGTTCTTC. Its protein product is CASSIDPGSSYNEQFF.

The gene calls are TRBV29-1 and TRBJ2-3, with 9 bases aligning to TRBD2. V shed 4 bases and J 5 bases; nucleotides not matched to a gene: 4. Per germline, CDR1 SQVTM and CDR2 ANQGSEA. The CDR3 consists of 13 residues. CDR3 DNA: TGCAGCGTTGTAGCGGGAGTGGTAGATACGCAGTATTTT. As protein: CSVVAGVVDTQYF.